Sequencing of this T cell receptor (beta chain) was carried out in a study of shared clonotypes between healthy human individuals. Naive CD8 populations comprised CD45RO-negative cells positively selected for CCR7, excluding terminally differentiated effector memory CD45RA+ cells. Remarks on this clone: The sample has other DNA sequences that encode this CDR3 too.

This CDR3 contains 14 residues. Trimming stripped 1 base from V and 4 bases from J, with 10 bases between. The germline V gene has CDR1 SEHNR and CDR2 FQNEAQ (reference sequence). Sequencing used immunoSEQ multiplex PCR; TCRdb keeps in-frame clones, though not all of them. The data contain fewer than 1 million clones, about 97% of them seen just once; the ten biggest clones take up over 0.2%. What was sequenced was naive CD8+ T cells sorted from blood. The clonotype comes from a man aged 30 to 45 in good health. The chain uses TRBV7-9 and TRBJ1-2; maybe TRBD1 (6 bases). The DNA of the CDR3 is TGTGCCAGCAGCTTAGGGGCAGGGGTCTATGGCTACACCTTC. It translates to CASSLGAGVYGYTF.